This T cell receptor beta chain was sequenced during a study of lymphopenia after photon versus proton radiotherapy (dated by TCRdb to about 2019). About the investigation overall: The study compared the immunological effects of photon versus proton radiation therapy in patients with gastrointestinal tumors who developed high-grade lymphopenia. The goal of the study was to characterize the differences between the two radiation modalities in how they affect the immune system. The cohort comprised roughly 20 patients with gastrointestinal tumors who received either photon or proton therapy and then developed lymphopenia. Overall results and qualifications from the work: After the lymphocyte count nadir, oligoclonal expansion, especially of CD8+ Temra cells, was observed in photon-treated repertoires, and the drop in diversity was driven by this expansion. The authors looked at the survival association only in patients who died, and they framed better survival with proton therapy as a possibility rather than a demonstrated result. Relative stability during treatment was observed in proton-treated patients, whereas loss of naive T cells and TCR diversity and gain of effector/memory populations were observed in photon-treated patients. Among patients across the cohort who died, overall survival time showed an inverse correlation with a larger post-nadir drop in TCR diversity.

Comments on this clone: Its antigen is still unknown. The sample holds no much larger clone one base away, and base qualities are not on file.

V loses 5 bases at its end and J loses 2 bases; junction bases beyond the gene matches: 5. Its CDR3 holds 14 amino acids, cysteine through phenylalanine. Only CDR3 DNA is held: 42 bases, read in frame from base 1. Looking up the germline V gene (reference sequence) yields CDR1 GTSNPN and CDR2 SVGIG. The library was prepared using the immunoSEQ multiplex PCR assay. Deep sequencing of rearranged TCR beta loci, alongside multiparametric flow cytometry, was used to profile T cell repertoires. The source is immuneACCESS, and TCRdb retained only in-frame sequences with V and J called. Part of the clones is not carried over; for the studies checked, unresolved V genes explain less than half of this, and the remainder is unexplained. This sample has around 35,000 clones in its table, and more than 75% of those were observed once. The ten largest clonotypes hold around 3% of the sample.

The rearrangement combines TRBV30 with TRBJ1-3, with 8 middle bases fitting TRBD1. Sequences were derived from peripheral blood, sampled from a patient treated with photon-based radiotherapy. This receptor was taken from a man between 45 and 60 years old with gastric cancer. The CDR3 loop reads CAWLPTGAGNTIYF. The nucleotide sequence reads TGTGCCTGGTTACCGACAGGGGCTGGAAACACCATATATTTT.